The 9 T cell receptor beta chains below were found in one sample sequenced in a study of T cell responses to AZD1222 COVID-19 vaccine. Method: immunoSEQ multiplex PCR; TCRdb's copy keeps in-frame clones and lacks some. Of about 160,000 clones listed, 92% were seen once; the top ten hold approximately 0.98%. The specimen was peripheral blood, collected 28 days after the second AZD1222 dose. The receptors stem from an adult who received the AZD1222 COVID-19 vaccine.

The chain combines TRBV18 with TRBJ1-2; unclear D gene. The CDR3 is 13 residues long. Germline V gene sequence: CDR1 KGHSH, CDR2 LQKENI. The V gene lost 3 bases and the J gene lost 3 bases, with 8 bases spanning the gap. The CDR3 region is CASSPAGHYGYTF. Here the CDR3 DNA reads TGTGCCAGCTCACCGGCGGGCCACTATGGCTACACCTTC.

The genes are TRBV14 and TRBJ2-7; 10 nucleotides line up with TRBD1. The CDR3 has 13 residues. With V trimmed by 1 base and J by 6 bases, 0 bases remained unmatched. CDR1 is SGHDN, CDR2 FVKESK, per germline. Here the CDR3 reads CASSQGTGGEQYF. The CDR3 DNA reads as TGTGCCAGCAGCCAAGGGACAGGGGGCGAGCAGTACTTC.

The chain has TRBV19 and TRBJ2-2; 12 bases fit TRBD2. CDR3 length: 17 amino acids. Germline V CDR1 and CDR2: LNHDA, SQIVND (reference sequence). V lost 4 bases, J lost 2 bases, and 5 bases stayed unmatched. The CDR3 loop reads CASSRLAGGPNTGELFF. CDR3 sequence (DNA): TGTGCCAGTAGTAGGCTAGCGGGGGGGCCTAACACCGGGGAGCTGTTTTTT.

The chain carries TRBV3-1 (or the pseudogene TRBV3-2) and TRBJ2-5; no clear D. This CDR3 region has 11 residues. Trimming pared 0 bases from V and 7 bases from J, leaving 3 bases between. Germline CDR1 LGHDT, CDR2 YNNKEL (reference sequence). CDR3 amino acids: CASSQEGTQYF. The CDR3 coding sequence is TGTGCCAGCAGCCAAGAGGGGACCCAGTACTTC.

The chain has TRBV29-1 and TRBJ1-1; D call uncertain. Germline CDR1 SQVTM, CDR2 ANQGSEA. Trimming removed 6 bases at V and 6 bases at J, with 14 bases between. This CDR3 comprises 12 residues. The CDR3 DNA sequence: TGCAGCGTGTTGCATGGAGGCGCTGAAGCTTTCTTT. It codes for CSVLHGGAEAFF.

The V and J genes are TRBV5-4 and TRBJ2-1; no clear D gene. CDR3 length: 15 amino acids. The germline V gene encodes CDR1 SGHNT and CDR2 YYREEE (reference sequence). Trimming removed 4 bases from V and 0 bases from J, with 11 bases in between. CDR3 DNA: TGTGCCAGCAGCCCCGAGGAGAGCTCCTACAATGAGCAGTTCTTC. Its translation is CASSPEESSYNEQFF.

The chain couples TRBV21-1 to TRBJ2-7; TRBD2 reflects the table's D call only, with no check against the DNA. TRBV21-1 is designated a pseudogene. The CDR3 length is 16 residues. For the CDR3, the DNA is TGTGCCAGCAGCCGAACTCAACTAGCGGGGCCGGGGGAGCAGTACTTC. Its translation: CASSRTQLAGPGEQYF.

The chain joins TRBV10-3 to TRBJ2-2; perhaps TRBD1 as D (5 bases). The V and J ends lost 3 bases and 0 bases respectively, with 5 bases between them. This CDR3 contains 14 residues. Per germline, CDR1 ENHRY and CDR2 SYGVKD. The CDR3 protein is CAISEQANTGELFF. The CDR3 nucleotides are TGTGCCATCAGTGAACAGGCGAACACCGGGGAGCTGTTTTTT.

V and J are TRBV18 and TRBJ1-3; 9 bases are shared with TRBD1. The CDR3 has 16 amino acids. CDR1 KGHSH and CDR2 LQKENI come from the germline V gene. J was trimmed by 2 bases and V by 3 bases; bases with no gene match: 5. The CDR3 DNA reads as TGTGCCAGCTCACCCGACAGGGGGTCAACTGGAAACACCATATATTTT. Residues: CASSPDRGSTGNTIYF.